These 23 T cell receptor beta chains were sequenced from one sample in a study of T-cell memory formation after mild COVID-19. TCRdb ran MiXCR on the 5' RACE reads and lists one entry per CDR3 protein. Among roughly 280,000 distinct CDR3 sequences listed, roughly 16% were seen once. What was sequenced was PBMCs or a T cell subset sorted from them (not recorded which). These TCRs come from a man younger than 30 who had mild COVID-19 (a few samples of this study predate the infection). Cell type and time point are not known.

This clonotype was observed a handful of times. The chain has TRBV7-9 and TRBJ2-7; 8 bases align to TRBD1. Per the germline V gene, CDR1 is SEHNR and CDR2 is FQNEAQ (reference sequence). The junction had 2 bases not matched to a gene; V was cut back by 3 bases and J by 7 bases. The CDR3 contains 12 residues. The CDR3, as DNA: TGTGCCAGCAGCTTGGGGACAGGTGAGCAGTACGTC. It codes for CASSLGTGEQYV.

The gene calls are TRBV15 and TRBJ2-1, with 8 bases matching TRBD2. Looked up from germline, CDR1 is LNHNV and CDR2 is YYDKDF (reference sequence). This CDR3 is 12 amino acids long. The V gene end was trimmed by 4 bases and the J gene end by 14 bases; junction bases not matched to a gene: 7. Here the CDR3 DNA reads TGTGCCACCAGCACCAGCGGGGGCTCGAAGTTCTTC. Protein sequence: CATSTSGGSKFF.

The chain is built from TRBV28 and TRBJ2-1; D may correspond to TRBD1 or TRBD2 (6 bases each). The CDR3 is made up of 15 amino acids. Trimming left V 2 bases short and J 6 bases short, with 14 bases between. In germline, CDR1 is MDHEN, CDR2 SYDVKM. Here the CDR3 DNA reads TGTGCCAGCAGTTTAGGGTCCGGGGGCTTCAATGAGCAGTTCTTC. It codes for CASSLGSGGFNEQFF.

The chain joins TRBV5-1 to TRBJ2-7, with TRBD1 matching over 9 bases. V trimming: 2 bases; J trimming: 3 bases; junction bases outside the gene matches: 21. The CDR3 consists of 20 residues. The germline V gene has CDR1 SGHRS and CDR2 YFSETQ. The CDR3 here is CASSFSTEIVGTGSFYEQYF. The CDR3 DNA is TGCGCCAGCAGCTTCTCCACCGAAATCGTGGGGACAGGGTCATTCTACGAGCAGTACTTC.

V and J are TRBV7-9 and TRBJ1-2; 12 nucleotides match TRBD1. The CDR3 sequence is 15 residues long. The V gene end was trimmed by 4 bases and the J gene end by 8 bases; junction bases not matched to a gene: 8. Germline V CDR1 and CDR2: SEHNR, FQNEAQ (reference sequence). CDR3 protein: CASSSSRDRGQGYTF. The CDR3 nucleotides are TGTGCCAGCAGCTCCTCCCGGGACAGGGGGCAAGGCTACACCTTC.

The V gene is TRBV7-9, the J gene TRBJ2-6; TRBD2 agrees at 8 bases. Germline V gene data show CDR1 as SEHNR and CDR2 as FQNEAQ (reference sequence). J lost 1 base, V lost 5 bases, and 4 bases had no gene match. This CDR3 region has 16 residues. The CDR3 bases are TGTGCCAGCAGCCCCCCGGGGGGGTCTGGGGCCAACGTCCTGACTTTC. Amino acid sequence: CASSPPGGSGANVLTF.

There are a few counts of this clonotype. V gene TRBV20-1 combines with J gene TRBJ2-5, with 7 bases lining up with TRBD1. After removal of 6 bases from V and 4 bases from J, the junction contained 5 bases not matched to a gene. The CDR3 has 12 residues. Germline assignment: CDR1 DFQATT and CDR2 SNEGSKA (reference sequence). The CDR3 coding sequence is TGCAGTGCGGCCACAGGGGCAGAGACCCAGTACTTC. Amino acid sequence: CSAATGAETQYF.

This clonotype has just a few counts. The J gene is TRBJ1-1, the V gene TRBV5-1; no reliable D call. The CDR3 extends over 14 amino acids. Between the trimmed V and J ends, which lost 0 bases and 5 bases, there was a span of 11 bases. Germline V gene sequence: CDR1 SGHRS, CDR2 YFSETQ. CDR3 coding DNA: TGCGCCAGCAGCTTGGCAGGTATTGGGACTGAAGCTTTCTTT. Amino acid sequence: CASSLAGIGTEAFF.

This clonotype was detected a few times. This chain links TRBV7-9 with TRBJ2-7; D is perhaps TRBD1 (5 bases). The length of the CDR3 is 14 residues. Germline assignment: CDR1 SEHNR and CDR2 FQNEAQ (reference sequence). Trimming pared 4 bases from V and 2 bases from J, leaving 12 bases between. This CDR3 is CASSSTETPYEQYV. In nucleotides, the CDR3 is TGTGCCAGCAGCTCGACAGAGACCCCCTACGAGCAGTACGTC.

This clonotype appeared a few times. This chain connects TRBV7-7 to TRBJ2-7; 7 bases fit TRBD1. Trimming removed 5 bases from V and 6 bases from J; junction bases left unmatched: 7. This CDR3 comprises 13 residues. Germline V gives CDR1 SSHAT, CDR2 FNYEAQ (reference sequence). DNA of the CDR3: TGTGCCAGCAGCCCCCGGGGACAGCTCGAGCAGTACTTC. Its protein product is CASSPRGQLEQYF.

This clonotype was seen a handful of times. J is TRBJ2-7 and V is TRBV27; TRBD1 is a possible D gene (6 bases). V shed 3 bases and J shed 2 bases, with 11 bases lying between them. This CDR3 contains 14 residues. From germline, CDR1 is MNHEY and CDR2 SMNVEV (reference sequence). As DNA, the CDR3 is TGTGCCAGCAGTTTCAGGGGAAGTACCTACGAGCAGTACTTC. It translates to CASSFRGSTYEQYF.

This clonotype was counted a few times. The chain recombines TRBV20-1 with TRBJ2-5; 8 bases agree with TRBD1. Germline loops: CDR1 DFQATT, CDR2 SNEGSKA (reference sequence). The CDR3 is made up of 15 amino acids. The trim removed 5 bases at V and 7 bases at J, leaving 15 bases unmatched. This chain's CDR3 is CSAVPPGQVPGTQYF. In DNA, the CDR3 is TGCAGTGCTGTGCCCCCGGGACAGGTGCCAGGGACCCAGTACTTC.

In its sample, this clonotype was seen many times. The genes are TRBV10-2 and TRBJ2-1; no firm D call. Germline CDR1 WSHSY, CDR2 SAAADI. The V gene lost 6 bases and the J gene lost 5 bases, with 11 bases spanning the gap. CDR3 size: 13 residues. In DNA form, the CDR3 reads TGCGCCAGCAGGTGGGCCGGACACAATGAGCAGTTCTTC. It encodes CASRWAGHNEQFF.

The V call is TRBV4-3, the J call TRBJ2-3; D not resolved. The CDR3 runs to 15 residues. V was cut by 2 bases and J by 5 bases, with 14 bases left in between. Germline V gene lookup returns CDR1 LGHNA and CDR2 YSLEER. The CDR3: CASSQLVGRKDTQYF. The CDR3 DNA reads TGCGCCAGCAGCCAACTCGTCGGAAGGAAAGATACGCAGTATTTT.

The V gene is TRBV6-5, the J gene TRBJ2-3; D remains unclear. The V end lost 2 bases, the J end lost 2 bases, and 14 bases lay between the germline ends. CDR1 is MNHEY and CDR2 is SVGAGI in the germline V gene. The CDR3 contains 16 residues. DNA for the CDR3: TGTGCCAGCAGTTACGACCTAGTGCAGTCCACAGATACGCAGTATTTT. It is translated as CASSYDLVQSTDTQYF.

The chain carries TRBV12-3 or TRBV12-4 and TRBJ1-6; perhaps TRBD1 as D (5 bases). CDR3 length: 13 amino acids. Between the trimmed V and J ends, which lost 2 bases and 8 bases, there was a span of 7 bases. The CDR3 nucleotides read TGTGCCAGCAGTTTACAGGGTCATTCACCCCTCCACTTT. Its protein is CASSLQGHSPLHF.

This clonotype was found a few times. The CDR3 reads CSAEGGTGLANYGYTF. As DNA, the CDR3 is TGCAGTGCTGAGGGGGGGACAGGGTTAGCTAACTATGGCTACACCTTC. The J gene is TRBJ1-2, the V gene TRBV20-1; 9 positions agree with TRBD1. V lost 5 bases and J lost 0; bases outside the gene matches: 10. Germline values: CDR1 DFQATT, CDR2 SNEGSKA (reference sequence). The CDR3 runs 16 residues.

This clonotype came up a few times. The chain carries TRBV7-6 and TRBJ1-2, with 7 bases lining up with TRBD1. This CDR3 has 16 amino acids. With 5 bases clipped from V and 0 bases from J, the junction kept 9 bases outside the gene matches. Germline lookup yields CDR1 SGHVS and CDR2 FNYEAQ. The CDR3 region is CASSRLGQITNYGYTF. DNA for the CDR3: TGTGCCAGCAGCCGTTTGGGACAGATTACTAACTATGGCTACACCTTC.

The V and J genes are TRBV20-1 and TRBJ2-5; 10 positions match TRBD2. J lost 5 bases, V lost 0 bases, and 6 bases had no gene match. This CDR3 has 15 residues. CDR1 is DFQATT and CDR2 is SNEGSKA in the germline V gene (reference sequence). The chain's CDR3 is CSAREPAGGLETQYF. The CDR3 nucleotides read TGCAGTGCTAGAGAGCCAGCGGGGGGGCTGGAGACCCAGTACTTC.

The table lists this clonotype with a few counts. The CDR3 DNA follows: TGTGCCAGCAGGCCCGCGGGGACAGGGGATGAAGAGACCCAGTACTTC. Translated: CASRPAGTGDEETQYF. The chain combines TRBV6-1 with TRBJ2-5; 10 nucleotides line up with TRBD1. The V gene's germline CDR1 is MNHNS and CDR2 SASEGT. CDR3 length: 16 amino acids. Germline trimming cut 6 bases from V and 3 bases from J; bases unmatched to any gene: 10.

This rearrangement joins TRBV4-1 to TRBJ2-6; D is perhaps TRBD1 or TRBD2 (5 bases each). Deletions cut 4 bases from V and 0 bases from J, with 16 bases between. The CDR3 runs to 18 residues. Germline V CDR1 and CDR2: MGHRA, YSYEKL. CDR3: CASSPRAGTDSGANVLTF. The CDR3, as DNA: TGCGCCAGCAGCCCCAGGGCAGGGACCGACTCTGGGGCCAACGTCCTGACTTTC.

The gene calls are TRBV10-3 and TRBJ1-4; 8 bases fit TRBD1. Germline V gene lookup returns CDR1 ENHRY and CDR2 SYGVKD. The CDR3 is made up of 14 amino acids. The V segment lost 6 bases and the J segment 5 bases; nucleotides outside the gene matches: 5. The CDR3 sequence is CAISQGAENEKLFF. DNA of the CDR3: TGTGCCATCAGCCAGGGGGCTGAGAATGAAAAACTGTTTTTT.

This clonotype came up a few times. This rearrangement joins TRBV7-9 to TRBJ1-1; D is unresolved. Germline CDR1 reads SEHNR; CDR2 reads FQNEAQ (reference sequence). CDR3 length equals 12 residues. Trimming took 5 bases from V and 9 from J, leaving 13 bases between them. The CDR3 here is CASSRGGDKAFF. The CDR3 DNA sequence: TGTGCCAGCAGCCGAGGAGGTGATAAAGCTTTCTTT.